This TCR beta chain was sequenced during a study of PD-L1 blockade in urothelial cancer (dated by TCRdb to about 2017). About the investigation overall: All patients started therapy at some point between 2014 and 2016 and received atezolizumab 1,200 mg intravenously every 3 weeks. Twenty-five of 29 patients were identified as males with urothelial cancer of bladder origin, and a prior smoking history was reported by 18 of 29 patients. Patients had an ECOG performance status of 0 or 1 and had received between 0 and 3 prior chemotherapy regimens. Blood samples were analyzed 3 weeks after the start of treatment (second dose) and 6 weeks after the start of treatment. Blood samples gave a median of around 140,000 T cells and roughly 83,000 unique TCRs, with a median clonality of about 0.078. Somatic, immune and clinical correlates of response to PD-L1 blockade with atezolizumab in urothelial cancer were the focus of an exploratory multi-omic analysis. Pretreatment tumor samples, along with matched peripheral blood serially collected before and after atezolizumab treatment, were subjected to TCR sequencing. Durable clinical benefit was defined as a progression-free survival longer than 6 months, and TCR features were additionally tested against progression-free survival and overall survival. In the same patients, pretreatment tumors underwent whole exome sequencing and RNA sequencing in addition to TCR sequencing. Eight or nine patients reached durable clinical benefit, while 20 or so patients did not. Approximately 29 patients had pretreatment blood TCR-seq, approximately 24 had at least one posttreatment blood collection, and approximately 24 had tumor TCR-seq.

Synthetic TCR analog templates were spiked into each PCR so that absolute template abundance could be estimated from read counts. TCRbeta CDR3 regions were amplified from genomic DNA with bias-controlled V and J gene primers using the immunoSEQ assay. Sequencing of rearranged TCRbeta segments was performed at approximately 20X coverage. The authors' pipeline ran thus. Clustering was used to correct sequencing errors, and CDR3s were annotated against IMGT to assign V, D and J genes. Out-of-frame and stop-codon sequences were excluded, and only productive TCRbeta rearrangements were used in downstream analyses. Clonality was calculated as one minus the Shannon entropy normalized by the log of the number of unique productive sequences. Clones differing between time points or between blood and tumor were identified by Fisher's exact test with Benjamini-Hochberg correction at adjusted p below 0.01. The table comes from immuneACCESS by way of TCRdb, which keeps in-frame sequences with V and J called. Part of the clones is missing from these tables; in studies checked, under half for an unresolved V gene and the rest for unknown reasons. V and J calls and clone size are as listed in that table; D and trimming were resolved from the DNA. Across this sample there are approximately 100,000 clones, with roughly 90% seen only once. 0.97% of the sample is taken by the ten largest.

V is clipped by 0 bases and J by 3 bases, and the sequence between their germline boundaries is 9 bases long. There are 15 amino acids in the CDR3, from cysteine to phenylalanine inclusive. Here the CDR3 DNA is all that survives: 45 bases in frame from base 1. CDR1 is given as SEHNR and CDR2 as FQNEAQ, both from the germline V gene (reference sequence). Results and caveats for the whole study, not just this receptor: Because the sample size was small (n of about 30) and many of the analyses were exploratory, the results are meant to be hypothesis-generating. Patients with durable benefit showed greater expansion of tumor-associated TCR clones in peripheral blood 3 weeks after starting treatment (n = 22, p = 0.022). A pretreatment peripheral blood TCR clonality below the median was linked to improved progression-free and overall survival.

According to the study, the label for this sample's time point signals: pretreatment peripheral blood. The cohort comprised more than 25 patients with locally advanced or metastatic urothelial carcinoma treated at Memorial Sloan Kettering on a trial protocol. Peripheral blood mononuclear cells were collected pretreatment and during treatment, with between 1 and 8 total time points per patient. The Qiagen DNeasy Blood extraction kit was used to purify genomic DNA from total PBMCs and from tumor samples. Collected pretreatment and during treatment, PBMCs were isolated and stored as previously described. As to this clone: Its antigen is still unknown. It has no much larger one-base neighbor in the sample; base qualities were not kept.

Rearrangement joined TRBV7-9 to TRBJ1-3; tentative D gene TRBD1, with 5 bases matching. The origin of this receptor is a woman of 80 years or more with urothelial cancer. Specimen: PBMCs, collected around atezolizumab (anti-PD-L1) treatment. The DNA sequence is given as TGTGCCAGCAGCTTAGCTATCGGGGGTGGAAACACCATATATTTT. Its coded protein is CASSLAIGGGNTIYF.